Each of the 28 T cell receptor beta chains below was sequenced from the same sample in a study of neoadjuvant anti-PD-1 for oral cavity cancer. The time point denotes: after neoadjuvant nivolumab, at surgical resection. The table came from immunoSEQ multiplex PCR; TCRdb's copy has only in-frame clones and leaves some out. The repertoire has 13,000 to 15,000 clones, roughly 74% of them found once; the top ten carry 2.5% to 3.5%. The sequenced sample was PBMCs, obtained after nivolumab (anti-PD-1) treatment. The receptors were sampled from a person aged 35 to 85 with oral cavity squamous cell carcinoma.

The CDR3 sequence: CSVEDPPPEGSGELFF. The DNA of the CDR3 is TGCAGCGTTGAAGATCCCCCGCCGGAGGGGTCCGGGGAGCTGTTTTTT. J is TRBJ2-2 and V is TRBV29-1, with D possibly being TRBD2 (6 bases). This CDR3 region has 16 residues. Trimming removed 0 bases from V and 6 bases from J, with 17 bases in between. The germline V gene has CDR1 SQVTM and CDR2 ANQGSEA.

The genes are TRBV4-2 and TRBJ1-3; a possible D gene is TRBD1 (5 bases). This CDR3 contains 19 residues. The V gene lost 0 bases and the J gene lost 0 bases, with 18 bases spanning the gap. Per germline, CDR1 LGHNA and CDR2 YNFKEQ. CDR3: CASSQDPLYRLRSGNTIYF. The CDR3 coding sequence is TGTGCCAGCAGCCAAGATCCTCTATACAGGCTCCGCTCTGGAAACACCATATATTTT.

The genes are TRBV19 and TRBJ1-2; D might be TRBD1 (5 bases). Germline CDR1 reads LNHDA; CDR2 reads SQIVND (reference sequence). This CDR3 is 14 amino acids long. The V end was cut by 3 bases, the J end by 4 bases, with 12 bases between. The CDR3 here is CASSIWGPSYGYTF. The CDR3, as DNA: TGTGCCAGTAGTATCTGGGGACCGAGCTATGGCTACACCTTC.

This chain links TRBV7-8 with TRBJ2-5; 9 nucleotides match TRBD1. CDR1 and CDR2 from the germline V gene are SGHVS and FQNEAQ. Trimming cost V 5 bases and J 2 bases; bases outside gene matches: 6. The CDR3 has 15 residues. The DNA for the CDR3 is TGTGCCAGCAGCCTGACAGGGGGTCGACAAGAGACCCAGTACTTC. Its protein is CASSLTGGRQETQYF.

V usage is TRBV5-1 and J usage is TRBJ2-4, with TRBD2 matching over 12 bases. The V gene end was trimmed by 4 bases and the J gene end by 4 bases; junction bases not matched to a gene: 3. This CDR3 comprises 15 residues. Germline CDR1 SGHRS, CDR2 YFSETQ. In DNA form, the CDR3 reads TGCGCCAGCAGCCCGACTAGCGGGGGAAAAAACATTCAGTACTTC. It encodes CASSPTSGGKNIQYF.

The chain links TRBV5-6 to TRBJ2-5; no firm D call. The germline CDR1 and CDR2 sequences are SGHDT and YYEEEE. The germline V and J ends were trimmed by 4 bases and 5 bases, with 15 bases remaining between them. CDR3 length: 14 residues. The CDR3 loop reads CASSGMGIGETQYF. The CDR3 nucleotides read TGTGCCAGCAGCGGAATGGGGATCGGGGAGACCCAGTACTTC.

The table lists this clone with a few counts. The chain carries TRBV29-1 and TRBJ1-1, with D possibly being TRBD1 (5 bases). V lost 6 bases and J 0 bases, leaving 8 bases between the germline ends. CDR3 length equals 12 residues. Germline V CDR1 and CDR2: SQVTM, ANQGSEA. CDR3 residues: CSVRQLNTEAFF. In DNA form, the CDR3 reads TGCAGCGTCAGACAGTTGAACACTGAAGCTTTCTTT.

In its sample, this clone was seen a few times. The chain joins TRBV20-1 to TRBJ1-1; a weak D match, TRBD1 (6 bases). Trimming stripped 6 bases from V and 5 bases from J, with 10 bases between. The germline CDR1 and CDR2 sequences are DFQATT and SNEGSKA (reference sequence). The CDR3 is 11 residues long. The CDR3 spells CSAQGWTEAFF. The DNA for the CDR3 is TGCAGTGCACAGGGTTGGACTGAAGCTTTCTTT.

The chain combines TRBV9 with TRBJ2-2, with a tentative D call TRBD2 (7 bases). The germline CDR1 and CDR2 sequences are SGDLS and YYNGEE. Trimming pared 0 bases from V and 4 bases from J, leaving 16 bases between. This CDR3 is 17 amino acids long. The CDR3 region is CASSVGLGRGTTGELFF. The CDR3 bases are TGTGCCAGCAGCGTAGGCTTGGGGAGGGGGACCACCGGGGAGCTGTTTTTT.

The chain combines TRBV6-5 with TRBJ2-7, with a weak D call TRBD2 (6 bases). With 4 bases removed from V and 2 bases from J, the gap between germline ends came to 15 bases. CDR1 is MNHEY, CDR2 SVGAGI, per germline. CDR3 size: 15 residues. Here the CDR3 reads CASSSSGGGAYEQYF. CDR3 DNA sequence: TGTGCCAGCAGTTCAAGTGGGGGAGGCGCCTACGAGCAGTACTTC.

The CDR3 bases are TGTGCCAGCAGCCCGGGTGGGTCCACTGAAGCTTTCTTT. This sequence encodes CASSPGGSTEAFF. The V call is TRBV7-6, the J call TRBJ1-1; D gene ambiguous. This CDR3 is built from 13 residues. The V gene lost 5 bases and the J gene lost 4 bases, with 11 bases spanning the gap. Germline assignment: CDR1 SGHVS and CDR2 FNYEAQ.

The chain uses TRBV7-8 and TRBJ2-7; D is uncertain. The V end was cut by 3 bases, the J end by 2 bases, with 8 bases between. The germline CDR1 and CDR2 sequences are SGHVS and FQNEAQ. This CDR3 is built from 13 residues. CDR3 amino acids: CASSLAATYEQYF. CDR3 DNA sequence: TGTGCCAGCAGCTTGGCGGCAACCTACGAGCAGTACTTC.

J is TRBJ2-1 and V is TRBV18, with TRBD1 as a possible D gene (5 bases). The CDR3 covers 15 residues. The germline gives CDR1 KGHSH, CDR2 LQKENI. With 2 bases removed from V and 8 bases from J, the gap between germline ends came to 16 bases. The CDR3: CASSPRTGWDYEQFF. CDR3 bases: TGTGCCAGCTCACCAAGAACAGGTTGGGATTATGAGCAGTTCTTC.

This clone has only a few counts. This chain links TRBV19 with TRBJ1-2; perhaps TRBD1 as D (6 bases). The V and J ends lost 4 bases and 1 base respectively, with 7 bases between them. CDR3 length: 13 amino acids. The germline CDR1 and CDR2 sequences are LNHDA and SQIVND (reference sequence). As DNA, the CDR3 is TGTGCCAGTAGTAAACAGGGTAACTATGGCTACACCTTC. Translated, it gives CASSKQGNYGYTF.

The gene calls are TRBV28 and TRBJ2-7; TRBD1 agrees at 12 bases. The CDR3 has 14 amino acids. The germline V gene encodes CDR1 MDHEN and CDR2 SYDVKM. With 6 bases clipped from V and 5 bases from J, the junction kept 5 bases outside the gene matches. Here the CDR3 reads CASSPGTGGDEQYF. CDR3 sequence (DNA): TGTGCCAGCAGCCCCGGGACAGGGGGCGACGAGCAGTACTTC.

This chain joins TRBV28 and TRBJ2-7; 7 nucleotides agree with TRBD1. The CDR3 has 16 residues. J was trimmed by 2 bases and V by 7 bases; bases with no gene match: 14. Germline CDR1 MDHEN, CDR2 SYDVKM. CDR3 in DNA: TGTGCCAGCAAGCTGGGACAGATAGGGGGTGCCTACGAGCAGTACTTC. It is translated as CASKLGQIGGAYEQYF.

The chain joins TRBV5-1 to TRBJ2-1; 8 bases align to TRBD2. The CDR3 runs 15 residues. With V trimmed by 4 bases and J by 9 bases, 12 bases remained unmatched. CDR1 is SGHRS and CDR2 is YFSETQ in the germline V gene. CDR3 residues: CASSIGTRTRPEQFF. As DNA, the CDR3 is TGCGCCAGCAGCATCGGGACTAGGACCCGTCCTGAGCAGTTCTTC.

A few counts support this clone. The chain links TRBV5-6 to TRBJ1-3; D is unresolved. This CDR3 has 17 amino acids. V lost 0 bases and J 1 base, leaving 14 bases between the germline ends. The germline gives CDR1 SGHDT, CDR2 YYEEEE. The DNA of the CDR3 is TGTGCCAGCAGCTTGGATCGGTGGCTAGATTCTGGAAACACCATATATTTT. Encoded protein: CASSLDRWLDSGNTIYF.

The chain employs TRBV2 and TRBJ2-1; 13 bases map to TRBD2. The CDR3 spans 15 residues. Germline V CDR1 and CDR2: SNHLY, FYNNEI. The ends lost 6 bases at V and 6 bases at J; junction bases unmatched: 5. CDR3 nucleotides: TGTGCCAGCAGGCGGACTAGCGGGAGCTCCAATGAGCAGTTCTTC. Its translation: CASRRTSGSSNEQFF.

The chain combines TRBV19 with TRBJ2-7; a weak D match, TRBD2 (5 bases). Germline V gene sequence: CDR1 LNHDA, CDR2 SQIVND (reference sequence). The CDR3 contains 12 residues. V was clipped by 5 bases and J by 9 bases, with 14 bases between them. The CDR3 coding sequence is TGTGCCAGTAGTGTGATCGGGGATGTGCAGTACTTC. Residues: CASSVIGDVQYF. The full variable domain, its missing parts supplied by reference TRBV19 and TRBJ2-7, is DGGITQSPKYLFRKEGQNVTLSCEQNLNHDAMYWYRQDPGQGLRLIYYSQIVNDFQKGDIAEGYSVSREKKESFPLTVTSAQKNPTAFYLCASSVIGDVQYFGPGTRLTVT.

This clone was recorded only once. V and J are TRBV2 and TRBJ2-1; TRBD1 aligns across 7 bases. Looked up from germline, CDR1 is SNHLY and CDR2 is FYNNEI. The CDR3 is 15 residues long. Losses at the gene ends were 4 bases for V and 5 bases for J; bases not matched to a gene: 8. The CDR3 DNA reads as TGTGCCAGCAGTGTATCTAGAGGGGGCCACAATGAGCAGTTCTTC. As protein: CASSVSRGGHNEQFF. Together with reference TRBV2 and TRBJ2-1, the CDR3 gives the full variable domain: EPEVTQTPSHQVTQMGQEVILRCVPISNHLYFYWYRQILGQKVEFLVSFYNNEISEKSEIFDDQFSVERPDGSNFTLKIRSTKLEDSAMYFCASSVSRGGHNEQFFGPGTRLTVL.

This chain links TRBV30 with TRBJ2-7, with D uncertain. V was cut by 0 bases and J by 5 bases, with 5 bases left in between. The CDR3 is 11 residues long. Per germline, CDR1 GTSNPN and CDR2 SVGIG (reference sequence). In DNA form, the CDR3 reads TGTGCCTGGAGTGTATTGGACGAGCAGTACTTC. This codes for CAWSVLDEQYF.

This rearrangement joins TRBV6-5 to TRBJ2-5, with TRBD1 matching over 8 bases. Germline CDR1 and CDR2: MNHEY and SVGAGI. CDR3 size: 14 residues. Unmatched junction bases numbered 6, after V lost 8 bases and J lost 1 base. The CDR3 sequence is CASSRGTGQETQYF. The CDR3 nucleotides read TGTGCCAGCTCGAGAGGGACAGGCCAAGAGACCCAGTACTTC.

V and J are TRBV10-3 and TRBJ2-2; TRBD1 matches at 10 bases. This CDR3 has 16 residues. Per the germline V gene, CDR1 is ENHRY and CDR2 is SYGVKD. With V trimmed by 6 bases and J by 6 bases, 10 bases remained unmatched. DNA of the CDR3: TGTGCCATCAGCGACCGGGACAGGGGAGGGGCCGGGGAGCTGTTTTTT. Translating it yields CAISDRDRGGAGELFF.

The V call is TRBV11-2, the J call TRBJ1-1, with TRBD1 as a possible D gene (5 bases). Per germline, CDR1 SGHAT and CDR2 FQNNGV. V shed 4 bases and J shed 1 base, with 10 bases lying between them. The CDR3 totals 14 residues. The CDR3 region has the DNA TGTGCCAGCAGCTCTCAGACAGCGAACACTGAAGCTTTCTTT. Amino acids: CASSSQTANTEAFF.

The CDR3 nucleotides read TGTGCCGCTAGGACAGGGGCCCAGCCCCAGCATTTT. Translated, it gives CAARTGAQPQHF. This chain connects TRBV19 to TRBJ1-5; the match to TRBD1 covers 9 bases. CDR3 length equals 12 residues. Per germline, CDR1 LNHDA and CDR2 SQIVND (reference sequence). The J segment lost 7 bases and the V segment lost 11 bases, leaving 6 bases of the junction unmatched.

As DNA, the CDR3 is TGTGCCATCAGCAGCCGGACAGCCATAACTAACTATGGCTACACCTTC. As protein: CAISSRTAITNYGYTF. V gene TRBV10-3 combines with J gene TRBJ1-2; perhaps TRBD1 as D (6 bases). The CDR3 length is 16 residues. V dropped 6 bases and J dropped 0 bases, with 17 bases sitting between them. Germline V gene lookup returns CDR1 ENHRY and CDR2 SYGVKD.

This clone came up once. The chain combines TRBV11-2 with TRBJ2-3; D unresolved. V was pared by 5 bases and J by 6 bases, with 9 bases between. The CDR3 is 12 residues long. Germline V gene lookup returns CDR1 SGHAT and CDR2 FQNNGV. Here the CDR3 reads CASSPDLDTQYF. CDR3 nucleotide sequence: TGTGCCAGCAGCCCAGACTTGGATACGCAGTATTTT.